This T cell receptor beta chain was sequenced in a study of human T cells and chemical hapten exposure. Study findings and constraints: Unchanged with DPC sensitization were TCRs above 1 in 1000 frequency. It should be noted that donors had alopecia, so their immune response may differ from healthy people's.

Time point noted: pre-sensitization, week 0. The treatment: therapeutic diphenylcyclopropenone sensitization with weekly scalp DPC. From whole blood left unfractionated, total RNA was extracted. CDR1 is KGHDR and CDR2 is SFDVKD in the germline V gene. The germline V and J ends were trimmed by 3 bases and 2 bases, with 10 bases remaining between them. This CDR3 spans 15 amino acids. This clonotype occurred many times. Its antigen remains unknown. The study's library attached unique molecular identifiers to single cDNA molecules. TCRdb reprocessed the RACE reads with MiXCR, giving one entry per CDR3 protein. Here the sample spans some 36,000 distinct CDR3 sequences, 10% being singletons.

Source: whole blood, taken in connection with sensitization to the hapten diphenylcyclopropenone (DPC). This receptor was taken from a man aged 45-60 years with alopecia areata. Some clones in this sample may be carry-over from other donors' samples. This rearrangement joins TRBV24-1 to TRBJ2-1; D unclear. The CDR3 coding sequence is TGTGCCACCAGTGATACCCTGACGCCCTACAATGAGCAGTTCTTC. As protein: CATSDTLTPYNEQFF.